The entry below describes one T cell receptor beta chain. This clonotype has just a few counts. No antigen is known for it. Within one base of it there is no much larger clone, and no base qualities were kept. This entry is derived from a study of identical twins (TCRdb year 2016). Broadly, across the study: The study deep-sequenced TCR alpha and beta repertoires from monozygotic twins, unrelated adults of various ages and cord blood to test whether fetal clonotypes persist. Replicate twin experiments were performed at different times using different library preparation protocols to rule out contamination.

All donors were healthy Caucasians. Three pairs of female monozygotic twins, all aged about 18 to 29 years, were included in the twin cohort. Miltenyi CD45RO+ enrichment and human naive T-cell isolation kits were used to isolate memory (CD45RO+) and naive T cells from PBMC. Beyond this particular receptor, the publication reports: Invariant T cells such as MAIT and iNKT could partly confound zero-insertion analyses, though diverse VJ usage argued against this for most clonotypes. Recombination models systematically underestimated out-of-frame TCR alpha sharing in monozygotic twins but agreed with sharing between unrelated individuals. Fewer insertions were carried by abundant cord blood beta clonotypes; a weaker similar trend was observed in young adult naive repertoires, while no such trend was observed in memory repertoires. Conclusions relied on cross-sectional statistical analysis, since the same donors could not be followed over many years. In beta out-of-frame sequences, excess twin sharing was weaker, because having fewer shared sequences lowered the signal-to-noise ratio. Out-of-frame TCR alpha sequences shared between twins showed an excess of low generation-probability sequences compared with coincidental sharing between unrelated individuals.

Receptor libraries were prepared by 5' RACE. The sequencing machine was an Illumina HiSeq 2000. Template switching added a universal primer binding site, and the final cDNA carried a unique molecular identifier that allowed TCR cDNA molecules to be counted accurately. First-strand cDNA for TCR alpha and beta chains was synthesized from specific primers in the conserved constant-segment region. To control for contamination, each cDNA library was double barcoded with a SMART-Mk sample barcode plus Illumina barcodes. TruSeq adapter sequences and Illumina sample barcodes were added in two successive PCR steps. TCR alpha and beta cDNA libraries were sequenced on the Illumina HiSeq platform with custom primers. The source study handled its data this way. Unique molecular identifiers were extracted from raw reads with MiGEC, and CDR3 positions were determined with MiXCR. For each individual, recombination models were inferred using an EM algorithm with the repgenHMM and IGoR tools. Shared clonotypes were analyzed with the tcR package in R, and sharing was normalized by the product of cloneset sizes. Out-of-frame nonproductive sequences were analyzed to study raw recombination free of thymic and clonal selection effects. TCRdb reanalyzed the raw reads on its own, using fastp at Q25 for trimming and MiXCR for clone calling, and kept in-frame beta chains. Entries are consolidated by CDR3 protein sequence, retaining the most common genes and DNA. The V and J calls come from TCRdb's annotation, not from the publication. The sample contains a few hundred thousand distinct CDR3 sequences, around 8.8% of them found a single time. Together, the top ten hold more than 2% of the sample.

The sample was also linked to a second study, of yellow fever vaccine responses in identical twins. The second publication reports: According to the authors, in identical twins the way T cells responded to vaccination appeared partly convergent and partly personalized. In the study, vaccine-responding T cell clones were precisely tracked in identical twins.

This clonotype was obtained from a woman aged 18-35 years in good health. Sequenced input: memory (CD45RO+) T cells sorted from blood. The meaning of the sample's cell subset or site label: CD45RO+ enriched T cells.

The nucleotide sequence reads as follows: TGTGCCAGCAGCTTATCAGGGAGTGAAAAACTGTTTTTT. Its amino acids are CASSLSGSEKLFF. The chain is assembled from TRBV7-2 and TRBJ1-4; TRBD1 is possibly the D segment (5 matching bases). Relative to germline, V is 2 bases shorter and J is 7 bases shorter, with 8 bases between their ends. The CDR1 and CDR2 encoded by the germline V gene are SGHTA and FQGNSA. Reading from cysteine to phenylalanine, the CDR3 counts 13 amino acids. Only the CDR3 region is kept as DNA, spanning 39 bases read in frame from base 1. Outside the CDR3, residues come from the reference TRBV7-2 and TRBJ1-4 proteins, so the full variable domain is: GAGVSQSPSNKVTEKGKDVELRCDPISGHTALYWYRQSLGQGLEFLIYFQGNSAPDKSGLPSDRFSAERTGGSVSTLTIQRTQQEDSAVYLCASSLSGSEKLFFGSGTQLSVL.